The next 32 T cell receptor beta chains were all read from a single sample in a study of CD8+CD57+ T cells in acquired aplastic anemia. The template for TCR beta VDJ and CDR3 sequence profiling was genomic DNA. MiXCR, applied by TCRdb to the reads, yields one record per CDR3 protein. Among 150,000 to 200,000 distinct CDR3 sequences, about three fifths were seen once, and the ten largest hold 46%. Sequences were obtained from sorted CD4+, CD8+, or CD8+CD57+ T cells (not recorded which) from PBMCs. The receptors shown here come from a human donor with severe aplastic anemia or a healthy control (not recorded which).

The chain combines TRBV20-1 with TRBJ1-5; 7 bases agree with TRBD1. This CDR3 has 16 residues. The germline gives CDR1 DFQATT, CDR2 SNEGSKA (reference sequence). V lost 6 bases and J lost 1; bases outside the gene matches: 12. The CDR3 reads CSARMTGSTSNQPQHF. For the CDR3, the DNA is TGCAGTGCAAGAATGACAGGGAGTACGAGCAATCAGCCCCAGCATTTT.

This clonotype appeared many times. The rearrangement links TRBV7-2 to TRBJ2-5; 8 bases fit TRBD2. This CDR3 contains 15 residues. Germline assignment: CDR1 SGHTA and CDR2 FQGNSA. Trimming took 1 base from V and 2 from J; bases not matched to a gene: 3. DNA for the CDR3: TGTGCCAGCAGCTTAGGCGGGGGGCATCAAGAGACCCAGTACTTC. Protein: CASSLGGGHQETQYF. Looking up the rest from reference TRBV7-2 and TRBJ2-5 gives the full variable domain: GAGVSQSPSNKVTEKGKDVELRCDPISGHTALYWYRQSLGQGLEFLIYFQGNSAPDKSGLPSDRFSAERTGGSVSTLTIQRTQQEDSAVYLCASSLGGGHQETQYFGPGTRLLVL.

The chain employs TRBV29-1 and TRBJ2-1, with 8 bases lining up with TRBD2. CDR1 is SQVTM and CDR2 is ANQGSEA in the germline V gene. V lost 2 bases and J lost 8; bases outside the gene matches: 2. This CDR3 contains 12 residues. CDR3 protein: CSVELAGDEQFF. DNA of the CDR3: TGCAGCGTTGAACTAGCGGGCGATGAGCAGTTCTTC.

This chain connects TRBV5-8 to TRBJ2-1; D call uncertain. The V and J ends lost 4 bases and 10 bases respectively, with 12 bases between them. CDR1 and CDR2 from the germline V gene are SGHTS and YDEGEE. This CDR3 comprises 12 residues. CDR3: CASSPTLGEQFF. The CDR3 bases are TGTGCCAGCAGCCCAACATTAGGGGAGCAGTTCTTC.

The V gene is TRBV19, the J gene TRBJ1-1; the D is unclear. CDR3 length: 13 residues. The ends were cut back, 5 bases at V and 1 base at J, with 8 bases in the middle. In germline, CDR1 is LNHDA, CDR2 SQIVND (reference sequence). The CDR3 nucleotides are TGTGCCAGTAGTGCACGGGGGAACACTGAAGCTTTCTTT. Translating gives CASSARGNTEAFF. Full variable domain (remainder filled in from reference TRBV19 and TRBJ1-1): DGGITQSPKYLFRKEGQNVTLSCEQNLNHDAMYWYRQDPGQGLRLIYYSQIVNDFQKGDIAEGYSVSREKKESFPLTVTSAQKNPTAFYLCASSARGNTEAFFGQGTRLTVV.

The CDR3 protein is CASSLEGLAGNTIYF. In nucleotides, the CDR3 is TGTGCCAGCAGCTTAGAGGGGTTAGCTGGAAACACCATATATTTT. The V gene is TRBV7-2, the J gene TRBJ1-3; possible D gene TRBD1, 5 bases. Germline lookup yields CDR1 SGHTA and CDR2 FQGNSA. This CDR3 has 15 residues. V lost 1 base and J 2 bases, leaving 9 bases between the germline ends.

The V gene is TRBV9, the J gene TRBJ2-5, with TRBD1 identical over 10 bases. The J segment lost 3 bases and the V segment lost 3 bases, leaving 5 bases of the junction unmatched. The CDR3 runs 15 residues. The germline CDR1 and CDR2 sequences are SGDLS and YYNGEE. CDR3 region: CASSGWTGGEETQYF. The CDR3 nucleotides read TGTGCCAGCAGCGGATGGACAGGGGGTGAAGAGACCCAGTACTTC.

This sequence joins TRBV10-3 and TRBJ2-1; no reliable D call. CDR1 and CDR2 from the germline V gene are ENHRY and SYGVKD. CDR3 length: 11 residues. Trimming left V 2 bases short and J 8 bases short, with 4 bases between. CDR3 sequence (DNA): TGTGCCATCAGTGAGACCGATGAGCAGTTCTTC. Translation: CAISETDEQFF.

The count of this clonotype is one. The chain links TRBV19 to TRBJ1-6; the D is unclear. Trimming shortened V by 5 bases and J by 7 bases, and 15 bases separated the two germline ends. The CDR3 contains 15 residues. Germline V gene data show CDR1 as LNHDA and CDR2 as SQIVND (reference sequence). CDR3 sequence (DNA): TGTGCCAGTAGTTGGGCAGACAATGTGAATTCACCCCTCCACTTT. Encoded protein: CASSWADNVNSPLHF.

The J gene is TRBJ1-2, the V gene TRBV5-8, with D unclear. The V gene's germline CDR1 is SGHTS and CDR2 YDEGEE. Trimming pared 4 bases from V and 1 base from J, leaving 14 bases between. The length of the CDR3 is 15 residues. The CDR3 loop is CASSRGRELNYGYTF. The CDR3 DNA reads TGTGCCAGCAGCAGAGGACGGGAGCTTAACTATGGCTACACCTTC.

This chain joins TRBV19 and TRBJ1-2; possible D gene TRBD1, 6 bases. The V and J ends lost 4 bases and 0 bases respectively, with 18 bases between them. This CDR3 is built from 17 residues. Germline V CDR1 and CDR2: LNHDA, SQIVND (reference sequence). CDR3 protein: CASSKRAGVGANYGYTF. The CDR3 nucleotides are TGTGCCAGTAGTAAGAGGGCAGGGGTTGGGGCTAACTATGGCTACACCTTC.

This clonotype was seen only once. CDR3 bases: TGTGCCAGTAGTCTAGGTCCGCCCTACGAGCAGTACTTC. It yields the protein CASSLGPPYEQYF. V gene TRBV19 combines with J gene TRBJ2-7; D uncertain. The CDR3 runs 13 residues. The germline V gene encodes CDR1 LNHDA and CDR2 SQIVND (reference sequence). Deletions cut 5 bases from V and 2 bases from J, with 10 bases between.

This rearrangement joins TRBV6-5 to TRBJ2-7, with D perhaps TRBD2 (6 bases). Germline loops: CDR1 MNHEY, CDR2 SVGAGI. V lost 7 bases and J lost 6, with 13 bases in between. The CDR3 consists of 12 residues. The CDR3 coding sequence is TGTGCCAGCACCCAATGGGGAGGCGAGCAGTACTTC. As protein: CASTQWGGEQYF.

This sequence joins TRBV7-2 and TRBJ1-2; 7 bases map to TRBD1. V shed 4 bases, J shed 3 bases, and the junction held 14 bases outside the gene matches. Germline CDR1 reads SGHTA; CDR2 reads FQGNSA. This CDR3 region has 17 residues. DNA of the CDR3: TGTGCCAGCAGCTACCGGGGCAGGGGGAGAAACTACTATGGCTACACCTTC. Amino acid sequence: CASSYRGRGRNYYGYTF.

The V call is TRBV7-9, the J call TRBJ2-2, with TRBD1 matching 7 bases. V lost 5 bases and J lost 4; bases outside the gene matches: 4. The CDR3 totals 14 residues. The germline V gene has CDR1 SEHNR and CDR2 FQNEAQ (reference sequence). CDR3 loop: CASSRGQRTGELFF. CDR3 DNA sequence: TGTGCCAGCAGCAGGGGACAGCGCACCGGGGAGCTGTTTTTT.

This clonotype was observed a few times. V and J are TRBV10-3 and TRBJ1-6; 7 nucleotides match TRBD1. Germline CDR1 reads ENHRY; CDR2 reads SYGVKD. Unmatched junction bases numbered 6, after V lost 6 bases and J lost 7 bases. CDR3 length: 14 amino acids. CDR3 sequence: CAIRRQGKNSPLHF. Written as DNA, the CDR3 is TGTGCCATCAGAAGACAGGGAAAGAATTCACCCCTCCACTTT.

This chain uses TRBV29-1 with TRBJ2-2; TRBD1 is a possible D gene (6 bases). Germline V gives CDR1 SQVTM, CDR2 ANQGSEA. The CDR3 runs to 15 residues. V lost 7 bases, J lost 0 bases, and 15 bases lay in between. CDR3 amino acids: CSARRTAANTGELFF. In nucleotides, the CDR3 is TGCAGCGCTAGAAGGACAGCCGCGAACACCGGGGAGCTGTTTTTT.

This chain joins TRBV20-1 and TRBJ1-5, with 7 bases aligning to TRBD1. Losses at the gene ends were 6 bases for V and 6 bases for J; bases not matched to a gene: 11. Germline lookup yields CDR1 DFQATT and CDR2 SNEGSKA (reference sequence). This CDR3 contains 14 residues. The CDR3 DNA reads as TGCAGTGCATCGCGACCAGGGGGTGGTCAGCCCCAGCATTTT. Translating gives CSASRPGGGQPQHF.

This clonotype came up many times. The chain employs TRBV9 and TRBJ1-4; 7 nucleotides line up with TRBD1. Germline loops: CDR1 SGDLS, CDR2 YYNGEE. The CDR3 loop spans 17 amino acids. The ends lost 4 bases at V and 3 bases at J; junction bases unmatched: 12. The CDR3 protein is CASSPGGGGMANEKLFF. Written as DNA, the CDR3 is TGTGCCAGCAGCCCTGGGGGAGGGGGCATGGCTAATGAAAAACTGTTTTTT.

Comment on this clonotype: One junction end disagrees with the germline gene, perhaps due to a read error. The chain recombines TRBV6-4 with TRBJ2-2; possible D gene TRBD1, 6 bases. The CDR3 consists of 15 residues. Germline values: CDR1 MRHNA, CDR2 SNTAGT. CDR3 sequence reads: CASRPGTSDTGELFF. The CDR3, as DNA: TGCGCCAGCAGACCCGGGACAAGTGACACCGGGGAGCTGTTTTTT.

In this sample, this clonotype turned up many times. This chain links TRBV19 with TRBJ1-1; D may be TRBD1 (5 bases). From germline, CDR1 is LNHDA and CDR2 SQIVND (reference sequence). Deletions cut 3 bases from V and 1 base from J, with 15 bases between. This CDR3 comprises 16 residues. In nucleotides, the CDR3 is TGTGCCAGTAGTATGTCTCCCGGTGGGGGGAACACTGAAGCTTTCTTT. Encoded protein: CASSMSPGGGNTEAFF.

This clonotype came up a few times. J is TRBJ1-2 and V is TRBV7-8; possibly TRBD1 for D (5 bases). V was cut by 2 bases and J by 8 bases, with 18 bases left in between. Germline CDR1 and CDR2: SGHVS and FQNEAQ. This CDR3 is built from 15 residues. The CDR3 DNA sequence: TGTGCCAGCAGCTTATCGAACCCGGGACTAATGGGCTACACCTTC. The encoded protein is CASSLSNPGLMGYTF.

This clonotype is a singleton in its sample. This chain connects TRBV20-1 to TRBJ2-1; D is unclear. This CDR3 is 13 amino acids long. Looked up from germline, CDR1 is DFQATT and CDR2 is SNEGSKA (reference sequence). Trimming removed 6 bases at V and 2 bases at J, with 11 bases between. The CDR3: CSAVDPPYNEQFF. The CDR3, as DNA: TGCAGTGCCGTGGACCCACCCTACAATGAGCAGTTCTTC.

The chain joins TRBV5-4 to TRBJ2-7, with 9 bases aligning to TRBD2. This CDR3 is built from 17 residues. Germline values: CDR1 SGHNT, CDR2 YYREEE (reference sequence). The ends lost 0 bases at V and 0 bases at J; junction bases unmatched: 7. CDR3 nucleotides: TGTGCCAGCAGCTTGGGCCTAGCGGGGATTAGCTCCTACGAGCAGTACTTC. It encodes CASSLGLAGISSYEQYF.

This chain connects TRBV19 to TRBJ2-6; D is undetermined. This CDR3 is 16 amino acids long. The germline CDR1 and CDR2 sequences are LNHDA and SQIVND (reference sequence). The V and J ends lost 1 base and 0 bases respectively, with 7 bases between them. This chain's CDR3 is CASSIGSTSGANVLTF. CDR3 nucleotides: TGTGCCAGTAGTATAGGTTCCACCTCTGGGGCCAACGTCCTGACTTTC. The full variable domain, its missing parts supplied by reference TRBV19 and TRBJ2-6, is DGGITQSPKYLFRKEGQNVTLSCEQNLNHDAMYWYRQDPGQGLRLIYYSQIVNDFQKGDIAEGYSVSREKKESFPLTVTSAQKNPTAFYLCASSIGSTSGANVLTFGAGSRLTVL.

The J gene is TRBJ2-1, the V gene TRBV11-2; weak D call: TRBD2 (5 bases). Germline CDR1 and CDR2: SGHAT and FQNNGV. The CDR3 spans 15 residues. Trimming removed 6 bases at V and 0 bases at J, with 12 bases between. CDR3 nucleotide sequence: TGTGCCAGCAGTTTCCGGGGATTCTCCTACAATGAGCAGTTCTTC. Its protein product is CASSFRGFSYNEQFF. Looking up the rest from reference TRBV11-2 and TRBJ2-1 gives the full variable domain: EAGVAQSPRYKIIEKRQSVAFWCNPISGHATLYWYQQILGQGPKLLIQFQNNGVVDDSQLPKDRFSAERLKGVDSTLKIQPAKLEDSAVYLCASSFRGFSYNEQFFGPGTRLTVL.

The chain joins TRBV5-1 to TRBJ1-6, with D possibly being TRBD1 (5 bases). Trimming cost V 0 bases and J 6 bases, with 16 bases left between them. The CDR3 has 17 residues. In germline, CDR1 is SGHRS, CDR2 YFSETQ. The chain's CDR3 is CASSLGGKGHSNSPLHF. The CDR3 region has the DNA TGCGCCAGCAGCTTGGGAGGAAAGGGGCATAGTAATTCACCCCTCCACTTT.

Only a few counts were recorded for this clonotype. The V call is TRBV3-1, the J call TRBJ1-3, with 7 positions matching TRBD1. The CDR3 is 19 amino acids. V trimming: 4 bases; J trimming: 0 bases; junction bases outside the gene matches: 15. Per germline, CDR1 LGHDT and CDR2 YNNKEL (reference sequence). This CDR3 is CASSLISLRQGYSGNTIYF. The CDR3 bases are TGTGCCAGCAGCCTCATTTCCCTCCGACAGGGATACTCTGGAAACACCATATATTTT. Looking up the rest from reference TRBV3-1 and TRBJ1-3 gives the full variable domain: DTAVSQTPKYLVTQMGNDKSIKCEQNLGHDTMYWYKQDSKKFLKIMFSYNNKELIINETVPNRFSPKSPDKAHLNLHINSLELGDSAVYFCASSLISLRQGYSGNTIYFGEGSWLTVV.

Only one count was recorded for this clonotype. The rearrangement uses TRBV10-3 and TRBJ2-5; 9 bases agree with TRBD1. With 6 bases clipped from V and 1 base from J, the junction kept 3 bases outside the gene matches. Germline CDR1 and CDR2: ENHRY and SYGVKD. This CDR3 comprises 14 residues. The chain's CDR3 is CAISPTGGQETQYF. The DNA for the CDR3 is TGTGCCATCAGCCCGACAGGGGGCCAAGAGACCCAGTACTTC.

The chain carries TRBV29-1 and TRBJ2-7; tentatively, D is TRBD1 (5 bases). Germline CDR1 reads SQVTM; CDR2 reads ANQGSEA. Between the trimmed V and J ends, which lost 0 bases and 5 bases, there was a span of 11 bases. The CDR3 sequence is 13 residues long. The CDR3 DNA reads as TGCAGCGTTGAAGATCTTACAGGTAACGAGCAGTACTTC. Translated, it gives CSVEDLTGNEQYF.

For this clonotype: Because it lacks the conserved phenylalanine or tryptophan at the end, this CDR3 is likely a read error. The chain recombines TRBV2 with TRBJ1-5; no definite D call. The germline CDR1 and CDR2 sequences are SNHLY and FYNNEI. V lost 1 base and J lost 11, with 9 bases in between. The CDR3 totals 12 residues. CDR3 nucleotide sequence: TGTGCCAGCAGTGAAGAGTCCCTGACCCAGCATTCT. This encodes CASSEESLTQHS.

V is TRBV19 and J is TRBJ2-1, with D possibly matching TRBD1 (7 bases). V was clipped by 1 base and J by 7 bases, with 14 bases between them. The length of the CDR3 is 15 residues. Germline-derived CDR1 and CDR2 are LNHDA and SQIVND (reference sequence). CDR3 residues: CASSIVEGQLNEQFF. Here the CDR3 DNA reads TGTGCCAGTAGTATAGTGGAGGGACAGCTAAATGAGCAGTTCTTC.